The 15 T cell receptor beta chains presented below share a single source sample, sequenced in a study of CD8 T cells in ankylosing spondylitis. TCRdb re-analysed the 5' RACE reads in MiXCR, keeping a single row per CDR3 protein. Of just over 300,000 distinct CDR3 sequences in the sample, around 21% were seen once. Material for sequencing was blood, either unsorted or a sorted T cell fraction (not recorded which). Receptors originate from a female donor with ankylosing spondylitis or in good health (not recorded which).

This chain links TRBV7-9 with TRBJ2-7, with D possibly being TRBD1 or TRBD2 (5 bases each). Trimming took off 4 bases at V and 4 bases at J, with 17 bases between the two ends. The CDR3 is 15 amino acids. CDR1 is SEHNR and CDR2 is FQNEAQ in the germline V gene (reference sequence). The CDR3 protein is CASSSPGPTHYEQYF. DNA of the CDR3: TGTGCCAGCAGCTCCCCGGGGCCGACCCATTACGAGCAGTACTTC.

For the CDR3, the DNA is TGTGCCAGCAGCTTAAGTACTAGCAGTTACGAGCAGTACTTC. This gives the protein CASSLSTSSYEQYF. The rearrangement links TRBV7-2 to TRBJ2-7, with a weak D call TRBD2 (6 bases). V lost 2 bases and J 4 bases, leaving 12 bases between the germline ends. The CDR3 length is 14 residues. Germline CDR1 reads SGHTA; CDR2 reads FQGNSA.

V is TRBV5-1 and J is TRBJ2-3; D is ambiguous. The germline V gene encodes CDR1 SGHRS and CDR2 YFSETQ. The CDR3 has 16 amino acids. Trimming removed 4 bases at V and 1 base at J, with 16 bases between. The CDR3, as DNA: TGCGCCAGCAGCCCTAACCGGTGGGCCGGCACAGATACGCAGTATTTT. It yields the protein CASSPNRWAGTDTQYF.

This clonotype is a singleton in its sample. The CDR3 DNA sequence: TGTGCCAGTAGGGCAAGGTACACTGAAGCTTTCTTT. Translating it yields CASRARYTEAFF. V gene TRBV13 combines with J gene TRBJ1-1; D gene unclear. Germline CDR1 reads PRHDT; CDR2 reads FYEKMQ (reference sequence). The CDR3 has 12 residues. Deletions cut 9 bases from V and 3 bases from J, with 11 bases between.

This clonotype was observed a single time. J is TRBJ2-1 and V is TRBV6-5, with D unresolved. CDR1 and CDR2 from the germline V gene are MNHEY and SVGAGI. Deletions cut 0 bases from V and 2 bases from J, with 8 bases between. The CDR3 is 15 amino acids. DNA of the CDR3: TGTGCCAGCAGTTACTCGAAGGGAACCTACAATGAGCAGTTCTTC. Its protein is CASSYSKGTYNEQFF.

The chain uses TRBV7-2 and TRBJ1-2; D is unresolved. Between the trimmed V and J ends, which lost 3 bases and 6 bases, there was a span of 8 bases. Germline assignment: CDR1 SGHTA and CDR2 FQGNSA. The CDR3 covers 12 residues. This chain's CDR3 is CASSFPNNGYTF. In DNA form, the CDR3 reads TGTGCCAGCAGCTTCCCGAATAATGGCTACACCTTC.

This clonotype showed up just a few times. The chain couples TRBV20-1 to TRBJ1-2; D remains unclear. Germline values: CDR1 DFQATT, CDR2 SNEGSKA (reference sequence). The CDR3 runs to 11 residues. V was clipped by 3 bases and J by 6 bases, with 8 bases between them. The chain's CDR3 is CSASDGDGYTF. Written as DNA, the CDR3 is TGCAGTGCTAGTGATGGAGATGGCTACACCTTC.

V and J are TRBV7-2 and TRBJ2-1, with TRBD2 matching over 9 bases. The trim removed 2 bases at V and 12 bases at J, leaving 8 bases unmatched. CDR1 and CDR2 (germline): SGHTA, FQGNSA. The CDR3 spans 14 residues. The CDR3 loop is CASSLMVAGVPQFF. The CDR3 nucleotides read TGTGCCAGCAGCTTAATGGTAGCGGGAGTTCCGCAGTTCTTC.

The chain has TRBV28 and TRBJ2-7; 11 nucleotides align to TRBD2. This CDR3 comprises 15 residues. Per germline, CDR1 MDHEN and CDR2 SYDVKM. Unmatched junction bases numbered 15, after V lost 11 bases and J lost 6 bases. The CDR3: CASSASGRKLGEQYF. CDR3 sequence (DNA): TGTGCCTCCAGCGCTAGCGGGAGGAAGTTAGGCGAGCAGTACTTC. Variable domain in full (rest from reference TRBV28 and TRBJ2-7): DVKVTQSSRYLVKRTGEKVFLECVQDMDHENMFWYRQDPGLGLRLIYFSYDVKMKEKGDIPEGYSVSREKKERFSLILESASTNQTSMYLCASSASGRKLGEQYFGPGTRLTVT.

The chain employs TRBV7-9 and TRBJ1-2; TRBD1 is a possible D gene (5 bases). The V end was cut by 5 bases, the J end by 5 bases, with 18 bases between. Germline assignment: CDR1 SEHNR and CDR2 FQNEAQ (reference sequence). The CDR3 sequence is 15 residues long. The CDR3 DNA reads TGTGCCAGCAGCCCGTGGGGGGACTCTTCATATGGCTACACCTTC. Translating it yields CASSPWGDSSYGYTF.

The V and J genes are TRBV10-3 and TRBJ1-5, with D hard to call. CDR1 is ENHRY, CDR2 SYGVKD, per germline. The germline V and J ends were trimmed by 0 bases and 4 bases, with 10 bases remaining between them. The CDR3 loop spans 15 amino acids. The CDR3 reads CAISESNRQNQPQHF. CDR3 bases: TGTGCCATCAGTGAGTCGAATAGGCAGAATCAGCCCCAGCATTTT.

The V call is TRBV7-2, the J call TRBJ2-1; D may be TRBD2 (5 bases). The CDR3 sequence is 15 residues long. Trimming cost V 6 bases and J 2 bases, with 14 bases left between them. Looked up from germline, CDR1 is SGHTA and CDR2 is FQGNSA. The CDR3 protein is CASSQDSPPYNEQFF. The CDR3, as DNA: TGTGCCAGCAGTCAGGACTCACCGCCCTACAATGAGCAGTTCTTC.

This clonotype was picked up a small number of times. J is TRBJ2-1 and V is TRBV5-4; a weak D match, TRBD2 (5 bases). Per the germline V gene, CDR1 is SGHNT and CDR2 is YYREEE (reference sequence). The CDR3 runs 15 residues. Deletions cut 0 bases from V and 4 bases from J, with 11 bases between. CDR3 nucleotides: TGTGCCAGCAGCTTGGTTTCTAGCCTATACAATGAGCAGTTCTTC. Its protein is CASSLVSSLYNEQFF. The whole variable domain, remainder taken from reference TRBV5-4 and TRBJ2-1, is ETGVTQSPTHLIKTRGQQVTLRCSSQSGHNTVSWYQQALGQGPQFIFQYYREEENGRGNFPPRFSGLQFPNYSSELNVNALELDDSALYLCASSLVSSLYNEQFFGPGTRLTVL.

This clonotype was observed a few times. V is TRBV29-1 and J is TRBJ2-1; D tentatively fits TRBD1 or TRBD2 (5 bases each). The ends were cut back, 0 bases at V and 6 bases at J, with 12 bases in the middle. This CDR3 region has 14 residues. Germline V gene sequence: CDR1 SQVTM, CDR2 ANQGSEA. CDR3 in DNA: TGCAGCGTTGAAGACGGGACCTGGGGCAATGAGCAGTTCTTC. This codes for CSVEDGTWGNEQFF.

This clonotype was detected a few times. This rearrangement joins TRBV4-3 to TRBJ2-1, with D uncertain. The CDR3 sequence is 15 residues long. Between the trimmed V and J ends, which lost 3 bases and 7 bases, there was a span of 16 bases. CDR1 and CDR2 (germline): LGHNA, YSLEER. CDR3 loop: CASSHYLYEENEQFF. The DNA for the CDR3 is TGCGCCAGCAGCCACTACCTTTACGAGGAGAATGAGCAGTTCTTC.